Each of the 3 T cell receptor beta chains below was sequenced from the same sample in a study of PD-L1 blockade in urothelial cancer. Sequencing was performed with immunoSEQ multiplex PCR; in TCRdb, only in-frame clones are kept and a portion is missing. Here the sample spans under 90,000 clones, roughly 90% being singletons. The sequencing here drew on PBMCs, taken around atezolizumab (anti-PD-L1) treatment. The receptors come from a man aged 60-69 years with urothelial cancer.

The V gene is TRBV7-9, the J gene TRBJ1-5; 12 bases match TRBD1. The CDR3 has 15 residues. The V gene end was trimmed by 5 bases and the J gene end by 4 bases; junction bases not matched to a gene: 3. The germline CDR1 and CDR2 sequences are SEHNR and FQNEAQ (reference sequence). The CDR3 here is CASSPGQGANQPQHF. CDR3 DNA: TGTGCCAGCAGCCCGGGACAGGGGGCGAATCAGCCCCAGCATTTT.

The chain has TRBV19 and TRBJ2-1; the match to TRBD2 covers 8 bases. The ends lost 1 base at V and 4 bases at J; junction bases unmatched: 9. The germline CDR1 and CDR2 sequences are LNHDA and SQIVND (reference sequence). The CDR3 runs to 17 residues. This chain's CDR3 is CASSIGSREGRYNEQFF. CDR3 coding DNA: TGTGCCAGTAGTATAGGATCACGGGAGGGTCGATACAATGAGCAGTTCTTC.

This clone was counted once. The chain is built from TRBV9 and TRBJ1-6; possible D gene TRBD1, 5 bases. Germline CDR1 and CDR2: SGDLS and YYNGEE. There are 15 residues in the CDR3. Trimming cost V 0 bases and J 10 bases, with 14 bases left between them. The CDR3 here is CASSVEGGAGSPLHF. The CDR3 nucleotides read TGTGCCAGCAGCGTAGAAGGTGGGGCGGGATCACCCCTCCACTTT.